These 9 T cell receptor beta chains originate from one sample sequenced in a study of identical twins. Each CDR3 protein is one row after TCRdb ran MiXCR on the 5' RACE reads. This table holds fewer than 900,000 distinct CDR3 sequences, 15% to 20% found once. These data were likewise used in another study, on T cells expressing NK-cell markers.

Sequencing was carried out using PBMCs. These receptors all come from a woman between 18 and 29 years old in good health.

Only a few counts were recorded for this clonotype. The genes are TRBV27 and TRBJ2-1; the match to TRBD2 covers 8 bases. CDR3 length: 15 amino acids. Trimming took 10 bases from V and 7 from J; bases not matched to a gene: 15. The germline gives CDR1 MNHEY, CDR2 SMNVEV (reference sequence). CDR3 DNA: TGTGCCACCAACGATCGGGGGGGTGGATCAAATGAGCAGTTCTTC. Residues: CATNDRGGGSNEQFF.

The sample holds many counts of this clonotype. This rearrangement joins TRBV5-1 to TRBJ2-7; 8 bases fit TRBD1. The CDR3 is 14 amino acids. Germline lookup yields CDR1 SGHRS and CDR2 YFSETQ. The V and J ends lost 5 bases and 4 bases, in that order; junction bases with no gene match: 8. CDR3 nucleotides: TGCGCCAGCAGATTTGGACAGGGCATGTACGAGCAGTACTTC. Translating gives CASRFGQGMYEQYF.

The V gene is TRBV6-1, the J gene TRBJ2-7; the D gene is possibly TRBD1 (6 bases). Germline CDR1 and CDR2: MNHNS and SASEGT. CDR3 length equals 16 residues. The ends were cut back, 4 bases at V and 2 bases at J, with 18 bases in the middle. The DNA for the CDR3 is TGTGCCAGCAGTGGAAGAGCCGGGACATCCGCCTACGAGCAGTACTTC. Its protein product is CASSGRAGTSAYEQYF.

This clonotype was seen only a few times. This rearrangement joins TRBV6-5 to TRBJ1-2; D not resolved. This CDR3 is built from 13 residues. Per the germline V gene, CDR1 is MNHEY and CDR2 is SVGAGI. V shed 2 bases and J shed 7 bases, with 11 bases lying between them. This chain's CDR3 is CASSYGRALGYTF. Written as DNA, the CDR3 is TGTGCCAGCAGTTACGGGAGGGCGCTTGGCTACACCTTC.

The chain carries TRBV6-2 or TRBV6-3 and TRBJ2-6, with 7 bases identical to TRBD1. Per the germline V gene, CDR1 is MNHEY and CDR2 is SVGEGT. V lost 5 bases and J lost 1; bases outside the gene matches: 8. This CDR3 has 17 residues. The CDR3 DNA is TGTGCCAGCAGTATACAGGGGTTCGCATCTGGGGCCAACGTCCTGACTTTC. It is translated as CASSIQGFASGANVLTF.

This clonotype has just a few counts. The chain recombines TRBV5-1 with TRBJ1-5, with D unresolved. Trimming left V 1 base short and J 5 bases short, with 10 bases between. The CDR3 length is 14 residues. Per germline, CDR1 SGHRS and CDR2 YFSETQ. The CDR3 is CASSLKGPDQPQHF. CDR3 nucleotides: TGCGCCAGCAGCTTGAAGGGTCCGGATCAGCCCCAGCATTTT. Complete variable domain (other parts from reference TRBV5-1 and TRBJ1-5): KAGVTQTPRYLIKTRGQQVTLSCSPISGHRSVSWYQQTPGQGLQFLFEYFSETQRNKGNFPGRFSGRQFSNSRSEMNVSTLELGDSALYLCASSLKGPDQPQHFGDGTRLSIL.

In this sample, this clonotype turned up a few times. The V call is TRBV11-2, the J call TRBJ2-3, with 15 bases that match TRBD2. The CDR3 sequence is 15 residues long. Germline V gene lookup returns CDR1 SGHAT and CDR2 FQNNGV. Trimming removed 1 base from V and 9 bases from J; junction bases left unmatched: 2. CDR3 protein: CASSLGTSGGATQYF. The CDR3 bases are TGTGCCAGCAGCTTAGGGACTAGCGGGGGGGCGACGCAGTATTTT.

This clonotype has more than one count but fewer than ten. The genes are TRBV6-5 and TRBJ2-1, with D perhaps TRBD2 (5 bases). Germline values: CDR1 MNHEY, CDR2 SVGAGI. Trimming removed 2 bases at V and 2 bases at J, with 7 bases between. There are 14 residues in the CDR3. The DNA for the CDR3 is TGTGCCAGCAGTTACAAGCGGCCCTACAATGAGCAGTTCTTC. It yields the protein CASSYKRPYNEQFF.

V gene TRBV27 combines with J gene TRBJ2-5; no clear D gene. Trimming took 4 bases from V and 7 from J, leaving 13 bases between them. The CDR3 has 13 amino acids. CDR1 is MNHEY, CDR2 SMNVEV, per germline (reference sequence). CDR3 region: CASSYRISGTQYF. As DNA, the CDR3 is TGTGCCAGCAGTTATCGCATTTCAGGGACCCAGTACTTC.